A selection of T cell receptor beta chains follows, all from one sample in a study of naive and memory T cell subsets. TCRdb re-called the UMI-ligation and nested PCR reads through MiXCR, storing one row per CDR3 protein. The top ten clones hold about 0.13% of a sample with 140,000 to 150,000 distinct CDR3 sequences, over 15% of them seen once. The source material was naive CD4+ T cells from blood. The receptors come from a human donor in good health. Each CDR3 is given with its conserved first and last residue. The D gene is left open where the match is weak. Size is omitted from some rows. Given values are once, few, many or a class for expanded clones.

v_call,j_call,clone_size,d_call,cdr3_nt,cdr3_aa
TRBV7-2,TRBJ2-2,few,TRBD2,TGTGCCAGCAGCCGGACTAGCGGGAGAGACACCGGGGAGCTGTTTTTT,CASSRTSGRDTGELFF
TRBV20-1,TRBJ2-1,few,TRBD2,TGCAGTGCTCGGACTAGCGGGAGGAACCTGATCTACAATGAGCAGTTCTTC,CSARTSGRNLIYNEQFF
TRBV29-1,TRBJ2-3,-,TRBD2,TGCAGCGTTGCACCGGGAGGGAGCACAGATACGCAGTATTTT,CSVAPGGSTDTQYF
TRBV18,TRBJ1-1,few,-,TGTGCCAGCTCGATGGGGGTGGTGAACACTGAAGCTTTCTTT,CASSMGVVNTEAFF
TRBV7-2,TRBJ2-7,many,-,TGTGCCAGCAGCCTAATCCGGGACGTGAGCTCCTACGAGCAGTACTTC,CASSLIRDVSSYEQYF
TRBV5-4,TRBJ2-3,few,TRBD2,TGTGCCAGCAGCTTGGGCGGGAGCGGGAGGCTCGGCACAGATACGCAGTATTTT,CASSLGGSGRLGTDTQYF
TRBV24-1,TRBJ2-2,-,TRBD1,TGTGCCACCAGTGATTTCACGACAGGGCGGAACACCGGGGAGCTGTTTTTT,CATSDFTTGRNTGELFF
TRBV10-3,TRBJ1-1,-,TRBD1,TGTGCCATCAGAGGAGTCCTGACAGGGAATACTGAAGCTTTCTTT,CAIRGVLTGNTEAFF
TRBV3-1,TRBJ1-6,-,-,TGTGCCAGCAGCCTTCGGGACTTCCTCGGCTCCTATAATTCACCCCTCCACTTT,CASSLRDFLGSYNSPLHF
TRBV7-2,TRBJ1-1,few,-,TGTGCCAGCAGCTTATCGGCAGGCACGATCACTGAAGCTTTCTTT,CASSLSAGTITEAFF
TRBV29-1,TRBJ1-2,few,TRBD1,TGCAGCGTGGACAAACAGGGGAGAGGTGGCTACACCTTC,CSVDKQGRGGYTF
TRBV4-1,TRBJ2-1,many,TRBD2,TGCGCCAGCAGCCCTGTCGCGGGACTAGCGGGGTACAATGAGCAGTTCTTC,CASSPVAGLAGYNEQFF
TRBV12-3/TRBV12-4,TRBJ2-1,-,TRBD2,TGTGCCAGCAGTTTCTGGACTAGACCTTACAATGAGCAGTTCTTC,CASSFWTRPYNEQFF
TRBV6-2/TRBV6-3,TRBJ2-2,few,-,TGTGCCAGCAGAAAAGGTTTAAACACCGGGGAGCTGTTTTTT,CASRKGLNTGELFF
TRBV6-1,TRBJ1-4,-,TRBD1,TGTGCCAGCAGTGAAGCCGGTCTGGGGACAGCTAATGAAAAACTGTTTTTT,CASSEAGLGTANEKLFF
TRBV6-1,TRBJ2-6,few,-,TGTGCCAGCACCCGAAGTCCCTTCTCTGGGGCCAACGTCCTGACTTTC,CASTRSPFSGANVLTF
TRBV10-3,TRBJ2-2,few,-,TGTGCCATCAGTGAGTCCGTGAACACCGGGGAGCTGTTTTTT,CAISESVNTGELFF
TRBV28,TRBJ2-1,few,TRBD2,TGTGCCAGCAGTTTTCAGCTCGGACTAGCGGGAGCGAATGAGCAGTTCTTC,CASSFQLGLAGANEQFF
TRBV29-1,TRBJ2-7,few,-,TGCAGCGTTGAACCAGACAGGAGTTACGAGCAGTACTTC,CSVEPDRSYEQYF
TRBV27,TRBJ2-7,few,TRBD2,TGTGCCAGCAGTGCTAGCGGGAAAACCTCCTACGAGCAGTACTTC,CASSASGKTSYEQYF
TRBV4-3,TRBJ2-3,few,TRBD1,TGCGCCAGCAGCCAAGATACCGGGACAGGGCCAGATACGCAGTATTTT,CASSQDTGTGPDTQYF
TRBV29-1,TRBJ1-4,once,TRBD1,TGCAGCGTTGAAGTGGGACAGCCTGAGAAACTGTTTTTT,CSVEVGQPEKLFF
TRBV6-1,TRBJ2-7,few,-,TGTGCCAGCAGTGAAATGGGCCACCACCTCTACGAGCAGTACTTC,CASSEMGHHLYEQYF
TRBV30,TRBJ2-7,-,-,TGTGCCTCCCAGAGGGTGGGGAGATACGAGCAGTACTTC,CASQRVGRYEQYF
TRBV12-3/TRBV12-4,TRBJ1-2,-,TRBD1,TGTGCCAGCAGTTTGCCCGGGACAGGGCGAGACTACACCTTC,CASSLPGTGRDYTF
TRBV29-1,TRBJ2-3,-,-,TGCAGCGTTGAAGATGTTTCAGATACGCAGTATTTT,CSVEDVSDTQYF